Shown below are 15 T cell receptor beta chains from a single sample sequenced in a study of Ad26.COV2.S vaccination and SARS-CoV-2 variants. Treatment: some 19 received Ad26.COV2.S at low or high dose, single or two shots; 5 received placebo; per-sample allocation not given. After the first vaccine or placebo injection, samples were drawn on day 63. Some clones are missing from TCRdb's copy, which holds only in-frame ones; the method was immunoSEQ multiplex PCR. The sample lists 200,000 to 250,000 clones; over 75% were seen once. This material consisted of peripheral blood, taken in a trial of Ad26.COV2.S vaccine versus placebo. These receptors all come from a person between 18 and 60 years old who received the Ad26.COV2.S COVID-19 vaccine or a placebo.

V gene TRBV28 combines with J gene TRBJ2-5; the match to TRBD2 covers 8 bases. This CDR3 is 14 amino acids long. Germline assignment: CDR1 MDHEN and CDR2 SYDVKM. The J segment lost 5 bases and the V segment lost 3 bases, leaving 5 bases of the junction unmatched. CDR3 in DNA: TGTGCCAGCAGTTTCCCCGGGGGGGCGGAGACCCAGTACTTC. This sequence encodes CASSFPGGAETQYF.

The chain is built from TRBV7-8 and TRBJ2-7; D is possibly TRBD1 or TRBD2 (5 bases each). V lost 3 bases and J 5 bases, leaving 20 bases between the germline ends. CDR3 length equals 16 residues. Germline V gene sequence: CDR1 SGHVS, CDR2 FQNEAQ. The CDR3 DNA is TGTGCCAGCAGCTTCGAAACCGGGACCTACCTCCACGAGCAGTACTTC. Translated: CASSFETGTYLHEQYF.

The chain is built from TRBV5-1 and TRBJ2-7; TRBD1 matches at 7 bases. This CDR3 has 16 residues. Germline CDR1 and CDR2: SGHRS and YFSETQ. V lost 6 bases, J lost 3 bases, and 15 bases stayed unmatched. The CDR3 is CASMAGDSVVSYEQYF. The CDR3, as DNA: TGCGCCAGCATGGCAGGGGACAGTGTCGTCAGCTACGAGCAGTACTTC.

The chain uses TRBV28 and TRBJ1-5; 7 bases are shared with TRBD1. Germline loops: CDR1 MDHEN, CDR2 SYDVKM. The CDR3 is made up of 12 amino acids. Losses at the gene ends were 8 bases for V and 7 bases for J; bases not matched to a gene: 5. This chain's CDR3 is CASYRGNQPQHF. Written as DNA, the CDR3 is TGTGCCAGCTACAGGGGTAACCAGCCCCAGCATTTT. Using reference TRBV28 and TRBJ1-5 for the parts outside the CDR3, the full variable domain is DVKVTQSSRYLVKRTGEKVFLECVQDMDHENMFWYRQDPGLGLRLIYFSYDVKMKEKGDIPEGYSVSREKKERFSLILESASTNQTSMYLCASYRGNQPQHFGDGTRLSIL.

V gene TRBV19 combines with J gene TRBJ1-4; D remains ambiguous. Germline CDR1 reads LNHDA; CDR2 reads SQIVND (reference sequence). CDR3 length: 14 amino acids. The V end lost 3 bases, the J end lost 0 bases, and 5 bases lay between the germline ends. CDR3 sequence reads: CASSIGSTNEKLFF. DNA of the CDR3: TGTGCCAGTAGTATCGGGTCAACTAATGAAAAACTGTTTTTT.

This chain connects TRBV5-1 to TRBJ2-5; a possible D gene is TRBD2 (6 bases). The V end was cut by 4 bases, the J end by 2 bases, with 15 bases between. The germline V gene encodes CDR1 SGHRS and CDR2 YFSETQ. There are 15 residues in the CDR3. CDR3 in amino acids: CASSTALLAQETQYF. In nucleotides, the CDR3 is TGCGCCAGCAGCACGGCCCTCCTAGCGCAAGAGACCCAGTACTTC. Combining the CDR3 with reference TRBV5-1 and TRBJ2-5 gives the whole variable domain KAGVTQTPRYLIKTRGQQVTLSCSPISGHRSVSWYQQTPGQGLQFLFEYFSETQRNKGNFPGRFSGRQFSNSRSEMNVSTLELGDSALYLCASSTALLAQETQYFGPGTRLLVL.

The chain links TRBV28 to TRBJ1-1, with D uncertain. The V end was cut by 7 bases, the J end by 4 bases, with 16 bases between. Germline V lookup: CDR1 MDHEN, CDR2 SYDVKM. The CDR3 totals 14 residues. CDR3 sequence (DNA): TGTGCCAGCACCTTTTCTCTCGCTAGCACTGAAGCTTTCTTT. Its protein is CASTFSLASTEAFF.

The rearrangement joins TRBV6-6 to TRBJ1-4, with a tentative D call TRBD1 (6 bases). V was pared by 7 bases and J by 7 bases, with 19 bases between. The CDR3 sequence is 15 residues long. Per the germline V gene, CDR1 is MNHNY and CDR2 is SVGAGI (reference sequence). DNA for the CDR3: TGTGCCAGCACTCTTCCGGGGGCCGCCCCTGAAAAACTGTTTTTT. Translation gives CASTLPGAAPEKLFF.

This clone was observed a single time. The chain employs TRBV4-1 and TRBJ1-2; D possibly corresponds to TRBD1 (5 bases). Trimming shortened V by 1 base and J by 0 bases, and 9 bases separated the two germline ends. The CDR3 runs 15 residues. Germline V gene lookup returns CDR1 MGHRA and CDR2 YSYEKL. DNA of the CDR3: TGCGCCAGCAGCCAAGTCGTGACAGCTAACTATGGCTACACCTTC. Translation: CASSQVVTANYGYTF.

V is TRBV19 and J is TRBJ2-2; possibly TRBD2 for D (7 bases). V dropped 6 bases and J dropped 5 bases, with 22 bases sitting between them. This CDR3 comprises 17 residues. CDR1 is LNHDA, CDR2 SQIVND, per germline (reference sequence). The CDR3 DNA reads as TGTGCCAGTAGACTCCGTGGGGGGGCCTTTGGGACCGGGGAGCTGTTTTTT. Its translation: CASRLRGGAFGTGELFF.

V is TRBV6-6 and J is TRBJ2-7, with TRBD2 matching 8 bases. The CDR3 sequence is 19 residues long. In germline, CDR1 is MNHNY, CDR2 SVGAGI (reference sequence). Trimming cost V 5 bases and J 3 bases; bases outside gene matches: 21. The CDR3 is CASSLRGGARLAWGYEQYF. CDR3 bases: TGTGCCAGCAGTCTACGTGGTGGGGCCCGACTAGCGTGGGGCTACGAGCAGTACTTC.

The chain carries TRBV7-9 and TRBJ2-7, with a possible D match to TRBD2 (6 bases). Germline loops: CDR1 SEHNR, CDR2 FQNEAQ (reference sequence). The CDR3 extends over 13 amino acids. V was cut by 3 bases and J by 5 bases, with 11 bases left in between. In DNA form, the CDR3 reads TGTGCCAGCAGCTTGTGGGAGGCCCACGAGCAGTACTTC. Translation: CASSLWEAHEQYF.

The rearrangement uses TRBV7-9 and TRBJ2-7; 10 bases align to TRBD2. Germline loops: CDR1 SEHNR, CDR2 FQNEAQ (reference sequence). V lost 4 bases to trimming and J lost 9 bases; unmatched junction nucleotides: 15. CDR3 length: 16 residues. CDR3 loop: CASSSTDGTSVPRQYF. The CDR3 region has the DNA TGTGCCAGCAGCTCGACGGACGGGACTAGCGTCCCGCGGCAGTACTTC.

This clone was found once. This chain joins TRBV5-6 and TRBJ1-6; D is ambiguous. This CDR3 contains 17 residues. Germline CDR1 reads SGHDT; CDR2 reads YYEEEE. Trimming took off 1 base at V and 0 bases at J, with 11 bases between the two ends. In DNA, the CDR3 is TGTGCCAGCAGCTTGAGTAGGAGGAGCTCCTATAATTCACCCCTCCACTTT. It encodes CASSLSRRSSYNSPLHF.

The chain recombines TRBV19 with TRBJ2-1, with 11 bases aligning to TRBD2. Germline assignment: CDR1 LNHDA and CDR2 SQIVND (reference sequence). V lost 7 bases to trimming and J lost 0 bases; unmatched junction nucleotides: 2. The length of the CDR3 is 15 residues. Written as DNA, the CDR3 is TGTGCCAGTACTAGCGGGGGGTCCTCCTACAATGAGCAGTTCTTC. As protein: CASTSGGSSYNEQFF.